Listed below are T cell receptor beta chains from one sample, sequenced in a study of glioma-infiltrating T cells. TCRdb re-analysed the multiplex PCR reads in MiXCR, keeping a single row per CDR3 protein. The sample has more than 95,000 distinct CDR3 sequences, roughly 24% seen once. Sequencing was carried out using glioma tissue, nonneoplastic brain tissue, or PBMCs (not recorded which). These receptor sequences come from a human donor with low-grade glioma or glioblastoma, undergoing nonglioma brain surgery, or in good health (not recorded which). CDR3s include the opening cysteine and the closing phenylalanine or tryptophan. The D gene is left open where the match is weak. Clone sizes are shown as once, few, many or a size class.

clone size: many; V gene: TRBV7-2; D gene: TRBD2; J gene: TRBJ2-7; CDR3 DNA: TGTGCCAGCAGCCGACCGGGCAGCGGGAGCCACGAGCAGTACTTC; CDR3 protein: CASSRPGSGSHEQYF
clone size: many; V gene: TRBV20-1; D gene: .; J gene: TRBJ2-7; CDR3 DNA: TGCAGTGCCCAGAGGCCGGGTTCTACCTACGAGCAGTACTTC; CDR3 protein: CSAQRPGSTYEQYF
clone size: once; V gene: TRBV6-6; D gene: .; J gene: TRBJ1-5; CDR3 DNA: TGTGCCAGCAGTGTCCAGAGGGGAGGACAGCCCCAGCATTTT; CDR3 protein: CASSVQRGGQPQHF
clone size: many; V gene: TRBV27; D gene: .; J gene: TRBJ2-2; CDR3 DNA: TGTGCCAGCAGTTTTGGGGGTATGACCGGGGAGCTGTTTTTT; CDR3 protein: CASSFGGMTGELFF
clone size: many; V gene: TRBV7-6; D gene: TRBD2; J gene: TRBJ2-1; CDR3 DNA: TGTGCCAGCAGCTCCACTAGCGGGAGAGGGAATGAGCAGTTCTTC; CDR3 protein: CASSSTSGRGNEQFF
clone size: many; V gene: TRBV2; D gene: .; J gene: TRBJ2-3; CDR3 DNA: TGTGCCAGCAGTGAAGTCCTAGCGACCACAGATACGCAGTATTTT; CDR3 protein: CASSEVLATTDTQYF
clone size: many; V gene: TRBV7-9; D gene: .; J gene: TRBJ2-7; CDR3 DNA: TGTGCCAGCAGCTTAGCGACTACCTTCTCCTACGAGCAGTACTTC; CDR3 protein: CASSLATTFSYEQYF
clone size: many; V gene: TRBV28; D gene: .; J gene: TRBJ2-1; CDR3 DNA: TGTGCCAGCAGTTTATGGGCTCAGGGGGGCAATGAGCAGTTCTTC; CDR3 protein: CASSLWAQGGNEQFF
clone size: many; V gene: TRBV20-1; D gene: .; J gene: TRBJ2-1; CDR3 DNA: TGCAGTGCTCTTGGCTCCCCAGTAATTGATGAGCAGTTCTTC; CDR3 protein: CSALGSPVIDEQFF
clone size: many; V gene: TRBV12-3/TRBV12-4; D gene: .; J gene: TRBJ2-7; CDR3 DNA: TGCGCCAGCAGTCCAGGCTACGAGCAGTACTTC; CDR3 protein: CASSPGYEQYF
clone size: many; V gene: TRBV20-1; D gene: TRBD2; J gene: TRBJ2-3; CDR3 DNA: TGCAGTAATCTAGCGGGGAGCACAGATACGCAGTATTTT; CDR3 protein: CSNLAGSTDTQYF